The following is a TCR beta chain sequence with its context. This sample is drawn from a study of T-cell memory formation after mild COVID-19. Via MiXCR, TCRdb re-called the 5' RACE reads, giving one row per CDR3 protein. Of 110,000 or so distinct CDR3 sequences listed, about 24% are singletons. Looked up from germline, CDR1 is SGHVS and CDR2 is FQNEAQ. Deletions cut 5 bases from V and 12 bases from J, with 14 bases between. The CDR3 is 12 amino acids. V and J are TRBV7-8 and TRBJ2-1; the D gene is possibly TRBD2 (5 bases). The clonotype originates from a man aged 18 to 35 who had mild COVID-19 (a few samples of this study predate the infection). Cell type and time point are not known. Sequences were obtained from PBMCs or a T cell subset sorted from them (not recorded which). The CDR3 nucleotides read TGTGCCAGCAGCCCCCCGGAGGCGGCGCAGTTCTTC. Its translation: CASSPPEAAQFF.